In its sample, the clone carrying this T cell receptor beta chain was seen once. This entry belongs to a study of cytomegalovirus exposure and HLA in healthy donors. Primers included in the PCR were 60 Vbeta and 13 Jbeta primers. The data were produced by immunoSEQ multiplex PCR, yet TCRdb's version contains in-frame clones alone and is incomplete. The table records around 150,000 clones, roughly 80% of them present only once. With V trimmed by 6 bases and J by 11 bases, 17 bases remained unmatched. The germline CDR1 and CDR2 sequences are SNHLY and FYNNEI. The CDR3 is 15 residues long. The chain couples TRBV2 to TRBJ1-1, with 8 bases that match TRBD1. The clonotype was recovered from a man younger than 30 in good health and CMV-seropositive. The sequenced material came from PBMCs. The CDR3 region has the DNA TGTGCCAGCAGAGAGGTCGGACAGGGAGGAATTTGCGCTTTCTTT. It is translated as CASREVGQGGICAFF.